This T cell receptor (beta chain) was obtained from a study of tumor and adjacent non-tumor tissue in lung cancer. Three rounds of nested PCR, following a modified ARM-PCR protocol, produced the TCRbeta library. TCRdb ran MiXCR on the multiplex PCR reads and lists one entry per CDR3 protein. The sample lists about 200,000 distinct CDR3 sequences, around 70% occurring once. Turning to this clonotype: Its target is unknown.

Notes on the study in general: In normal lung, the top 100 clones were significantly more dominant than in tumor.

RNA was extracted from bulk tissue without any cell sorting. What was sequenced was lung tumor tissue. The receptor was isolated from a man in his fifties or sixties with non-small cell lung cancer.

The CDR3 nucleotides are TGTGCCAGAGCGGGGACAGGCTCCTACGAGCAGTACTTC. Residues: CARAGTGSYEQYF. The rearrangement uses TRBV6-1 and TRBJ2-7; D is possibly TRBD1 (8 bases). The CDR3 spans 13 residues. Trimming pared 9 bases from V and 0 bases from J, leaving 12 bases between. Germline V gene sequence: CDR1 MNHNS, CDR2 SASEGT.